These T cell receptor beta chains were read from a single sample in a study of T-cell memory formation after mild COVID-19. From the 5' RACE reads, TCRdb called clonotypes with MiXCR, one entry per CDR3 protein. The sample yields some 320,000 distinct CDR3 sequences, more than 15% seen once. Material: PBMCs or a T cell subset sorted from them (not recorded which). These receptors originate from a man aged 18 to 35 who had mild COVID-19 (a few samples of this study predate the infection). Cell type and time point are not known. CDR3s include the opening cysteine and the closing phenylalanine or tryptophan. Each record gives: D gene, V gene, J gene, clone size, CDR3 DNA, CDR3 protein. D genes are given only for firm matches. Where a row states a size, it is once, few, many or the class of an expanded clone; other rows omit it.

>NA|TRBV2|TRBJ1-4|NA
TGTGCCAGCAGTGAAGCTGGACGGGGCTGGGGAGAACTGTTTTTT
CASSEAGRGWGELFF
>NA|TRBV12-3/TRBV12-4|TRBJ2-1|few
TGTGCCAGCAGTTTAGCGGGGGGCGCGGGGTACAATGAGCAGTTCTTC
CASSLAGGAGYNEQFF
>NA|TRBV29-1|TRBJ1-2|few
TGCAGCGTTGAAGATCCGGGACTTCCCTTCTATGGCTACACCTTC
CSVEDPGLPFYGYTF
>TRBD1|TRBV4-1|TRBJ2-2|many
TGCGCCAGCAGCCCGTCGGGGACAGGGCTCACCGGGGAGCTGTTTTTT
CASSPSGTGLTGELFF
>NA|TRBV7-2|TRBJ2-2|NA
TGTGCCAGCACCTCCCGGACGGACTCCCTGAACACCGGGGAGCTGTTTTTT
CASTSRTDSLNTGELFF
>TRBD1|TRBV13|TRBJ1-2|few
TGTGCCAGCAGCTCCGCACGGACAGGGGGCGACTATGGCTACACCTTC
CASSSARTGGDYGYTF
>NA|TRBV5-1|TRBJ2-5|NA
TGCGCCAGCAGCTTGGTCCCTGATAACGCGGAGACCCAGTACTTC
CASSLVPDNAETQYF
>TRBD2|TRBV20-1|TRBJ2-2|NA
TGCAGTGCCCTTCGCGGGGGAGACACCGGGGAGCTGTTTTTT
CSALRGGDTGELFF
>NA|TRBV5-1|TRBJ2-1|NA
TGCGCCAGCAGCTTGGATCGGACATTCAATGAGCAGTTCTTC
CASSLDRTFNEQFF
>TRBD1|TRBV9|TRBJ2-1|many
TGTGCCAGCAGCGTTGCCGGACAGGGGGACAATGAGCAGTTCTTC
CASSVAGQGDNEQFF
>TRBD1|TRBV23-1|TRBJ2-7|few
TGCGCCAGCAGTCAACGTACAGGGGGCGAGCAGTACTTC
CASSQRTGGEQYF
>NA|TRBV7-9|TRBJ1-1|NA
TGTGCCAGCAGACGAACCAACGGGCCCGACACTGAAGCTTTCTTT
CASRRTNGPDTEAFF
>NA|TRBV2|TRBJ1-6|few
TGTGCCAGCAGTGTGGCTAGGGCTTCACCCCTCCACTTT
CASSVARASPLHF
>TRBD1|TRBV25-1|TRBJ1-1|NA
TGTGCCAGCAGTGAAGGATTAGGGGGCGAAAGGGACACTGAAGCTTTCTTT
CASSEGLGGERDTEAFF
>TRBD2|TRBV7-9|TRBJ2-1|NA
TGTGCCAGCAGCTCCCGGGGGGGGCTGAGTAGCGGGGCCTACAATGAGCAGTTCTTC
CASSSRGGLSSGAYNEQFF
>TRBD1|TRBV6-6|TRBJ1-6|few
TGTGCCAGCGACAGGGGTTGGGAGGGAGATAATTCACCCCTCCACTTT
CASDRGWEGDNSPLHF
>NA|TRBV7-3|TRBJ2-3|few
TGTGCCAGCAGCCCCAGTGCGGCTTTCACAGATACGCAGTATTTT
CASSPSAAFTDTQYF